These 28 T cell receptor beta chains were all obtained from the same sample, sequenced in a study of T cell responses to AZD1222 COVID-19 vaccine. Sequencing was performed with immunoSEQ multiplex PCR; in TCRdb, only in-frame clones are kept and a portion is missing. The sample has some 120,000 clones; 70% to 90% are singletons. The starting material was peripheral blood, obtained on day 0 of AZD1222 vaccination. Receptor source: an adult in good health.

This clone was seen just once. The V and J genes are TRBV4-2 and TRBJ2-3; D is undetermined. Germline V gene sequence: CDR1 LGHNA, CDR2 YNFKEQ. V was cut by 4 bases and J by 4 bases, with 18 bases left in between. CDR3 length: 16 amino acids. CDR3 loop: CASSPAMTNGADTQYF. The CDR3 region has the DNA TGTGCCAGCAGCCCTGCAATGACGAATGGCGCAGATACGCAGTATTTT.

V gene TRBV12-5 combines with J gene TRBJ2-6; D unclear. This CDR3 comprises 13 residues. Per the germline V gene, CDR1 is LGHNT and CDR2 is FRNRAP. V lost 9 bases to trimming and J lost 1 base, with 7 bases between them. The CDR3: CASSRSGANVLTF. In DNA form, the CDR3 reads TGTGCTAGCTCCAGGTCTGGGGCCAACGTCCTGACTTTC.

This sequence joins TRBV5-1 and TRBJ2-2; D gene ambiguous. The CDR3 loop spans 12 amino acids. With 0 bases removed from V and 7 bases from J, the gap between germline ends came to 4 bases. Looked up from germline, CDR1 is SGHRS and CDR2 is YFSETQ. The CDR3 DNA sequence: TGCGCCAGCAGCTTGGCCCACGGGGAGCTGTTTTTT. Residues: CASSLAHGELFF.

This clone appeared a single time. The chain employs TRBV5-1 and TRBJ2-3, with D perhaps TRBD1 (6 bases). The V and J ends lost 0 bases and 2 bases respectively, with 13 bases between them. This CDR3 has 16 residues. Germline CDR1 and CDR2: SGHRS and YFSETQ. The CDR3 DNA follows: TGCGCCAGCAGCTTGGTAGGGGGTTCCCTCACAGATACGCAGTATTTT. Protein: CASSLVGGSLTDTQYF.

This clone was counted only a few times. The chain joins TRBV5-5 to TRBJ1-4; D is uncertain. V was pared by 2 bases and J by 0 bases, with 17 bases between. Germline values: CDR1 SGHKS, CDR2 YYEKEE (reference sequence). This CDR3 region has 18 residues. CDR3 amino acids: CASSLNEALVATNEKLFF. Written as DNA, the CDR3 is TGTGCCAGCAGCTTAAACGAGGCCTTAGTTGCAACTAATGAAAAACTGTTTTTT.

The rearrangement joins TRBV5-6 to TRBJ1-1; weak D call: TRBD1 (5 bases). The germline V gene encodes CDR1 SGHDT and CDR2 YYEEEE. This CDR3 comprises 15 residues. Trimming removed 3 bases at V and 4 bases at J, with 16 bases between. The CDR3 DNA follows: TGTGCCAGCAGCTCCCTGGGAGGGGAGATCACTGAAGCTTTCTTT. It yields the protein CASSSLGGEITEAFF.

The rearrangement uses TRBV7-9 and TRBJ2-7; D call uncertain. Trimming cost V 0 bases and J 2 bases, with 8 bases left between them. Germline V gene sequence: CDR1 SEHNR, CDR2 FQNEAQ (reference sequence). The CDR3 loop spans 14 amino acids. CDR3 protein: CASSLAGTPYEQYF. The CDR3 DNA follows: TGTGCCAGCAGCTTAGCGGGTACCCCCTACGAGCAGTACTTC. Supplemented by reference TRBV7-9 and TRBJ2-7, the full variable domain reads DTGVSQNPRHKITKRGQNVTFRCDPISEHNRLYWYRQTLGQGPEFLTYFQNEAQLEKSRLLSDRFSAERPKGSFSTLEIQRTEQGDSAMYLCASSLAGTPYEQYFGPGTRLTVT.

This chain uses TRBV18 with TRBJ1-3, with a tentative D call TRBD1 (6 bases). With 3 bases removed from V and 0 bases from J, the gap between germline ends came to 15 bases. The germline CDR1 and CDR2 sequences are KGHSH and LQKENI. CDR3 length equals 17 residues. DNA for the CDR3: TGTGCCAGCTCACCCCCTGACAGGCGTTTCTCTGGAAACACCATATATTTT. Translated: CASSPPDRRFSGNTIYF. The entire variable domain, with the rest obtained from reference TRBV18 and TRBJ1-3, is as follows: NAGVMQNPRHLVRRRGQEARLRCSPMKGHSHVYWYRQLPEEGLKFMVYLQKENIIDESGMPKERFSAEFPKEGPSILRIQQVVRGDSAAYFCASSPPDRRFSGNTIYFGEGSWLTVV.

The chain employs TRBV3-1 (or the pseudogene TRBV3-2) and TRBJ2-5; 10 positions agree with TRBD2. There are 13 residues in the CDR3. Germline loops: CDR1 LGHDT, CDR2 YNNKEL (reference sequence). V was pared by 4 bases and J by 7 bases, with 3 bases of the junction left unmatched. The CDR3 coding sequence is TGTGCCAGCAGCCCCCAGCGGGGGGGGACCCAGTACTTC. This encodes CASSPQRGGTQYF.

This chain uses TRBV6-2 or TRBV6-3 with TRBJ2-7; D is uncertain. The V gene's germline CDR1 is MNHEY and CDR2 SVGEGT. V was trimmed by 2 bases and J by 3 bases, leaving 5 bases between them. The CDR3 is 12 residues long. In nucleotides, the CDR3 is TGTGCCAGCAGTTACCCGAGCTACGAGCAGTACTTC. Protein sequence: CASSYPSYEQYF.

This CDR3 reads CASSLGPSGGAYEQYF. The CDR3 nucleotides read TGCGCCAGCAGCTTGGGACCTAGCGGGGGGGCCTACGAGCAGTACTTC. The rearrangement links TRBV5-1 to TRBJ2-7; TRBD2 matches at 12 bases. CDR1 and CDR2 (germline): SGHRS, YFSETQ. The CDR3 is 16 amino acids. Germline trimming cut 0 bases from V and 2 bases from J; bases unmatched to any gene: 3.

The gene calls are TRBV2 and TRBJ1-1; D is unresolved. Germline V gene data show CDR1 as SNHLY and CDR2 as FYNNEI. The CDR3 extends over 11 amino acids. The V end lost 6 bases, the J end lost 4 bases, and 6 bases lay between the germline ends. The CDR3 spells CASSPFTEAFF. CDR3 DNA: TGTGCCAGCAGCCCCTTCACTGAAGCTTTCTTT.

DNA for the CDR3: TGTGCCAGTAGTTCCATCCTCGACGGCCGTGGAAACACCATATATTTT. Protein product: CASSSILDGRGNTIYF. V usage is TRBV19 and J usage is TRBJ1-3; D gene ambiguous. The germline CDR1 and CDR2 sequences are LNHDA and SQIVND (reference sequence). V was clipped by 5 bases and J by 3 bases, with 17 bases between them. This CDR3 has 16 residues. Based on the CDR3 plus reference TRBV19 and TRBJ1-3, the full variable domain is DGGITQSPKYLFRKEGQNVTLSCEQNLNHDAMYWYRQDPGQGLRLIYYSQIVNDFQKGDIAEGYSVSREKKESFPLTVTSAQKNPTAFYLCASSSILDGRGNTIYFGEGSWLTVV.

The chain combines TRBV11-3 with TRBJ1-2; 10 positions agree with TRBD1. Germline V gives CDR1 SGHNT, CDR2 YENEEA. The CDR3 length is 16 residues. Trimming at V came to 1 base and at J to 4 bases, leaving 6 bases not matched to a gene. CDR3 loop: CASSLGGQGSSYGYTF. The CDR3 DNA reads as TGTGCCAGCAGCTTAGGGGGACAGGGGTCTAGCTATGGCTACACCTTC.

The chain is built from TRBV28 and TRBJ1-2; D gene unclear. Germline loops: CDR1 MDHEN, CDR2 SYDVKM. CDR3 length equals 15 residues. Trimming removed 6 bases at V and 0 bases at J, with 14 bases between. Here the CDR3 reads CASSPPRGANYGYTF. The CDR3 DNA sequence: TGTGCCAGCAGCCCCCCGAGAGGAGCTAACTATGGCTACACCTTC.

The genes are TRBV7-8 and TRBJ1-5; TRBD1 is a possible D gene (6 bases). Between the trimmed V and J ends, which lost 6 bases and 1 base, there was a span of 7 bases. This CDR3 has 13 residues. Germline V gene data show CDR1 as SGHVS and CDR2 as FQNEAQ. The CDR3 here is CASRQGSNQPQHF. The CDR3 DNA reads TGTGCCAGCAGACAGGGAAGCAATCAGCCCCAGCATTTT.

CDR3 amino acids: CASSRQVGEKLFF. The CDR3 DNA reads TGTGCCAGCAGCCGACAGGTTGGTGAAAAACTGTTTTTT. The gene calls are TRBV9 and TRBJ1-4; a possible D gene is TRBD1 (6 bases). The CDR3 runs to 13 residues. Germline lookup yields CDR1 SGDLS and CDR2 YYNGEE. Trimming removed 4 bases at V and 7 bases at J, with 11 bases between. The full variable domain, completed using reference TRBV9 and TRBJ1-4, is DSGVTQTPKHLITATGQRVTLRCSPRSGDLSVYWYQQSLDQGLQFLIQYYNGEERAKGNILERFSAQQFPDLHSELNLSSLELGDSALYFCASSRQVGEKLFFGSGTQLSVL.

The chain uses TRBV29-1 and TRBJ2-7; D gene ambiguous. The CDR3 has 14 amino acids. Trimming removed 3 bases at V and 3 bases at J, with 15 bases between. Germline V CDR1 and CDR2: SQVTM, ANQGSEA. DNA for the CDR3: TGCAGCGTTGATCTGGGAAAACCGGGCTACGAGCAGTACTTC. As protein: CSVDLGKPGYEQYF.

The chain combines TRBV6-6 with TRBJ1-5; D might be TRBD1 (5 bases). CDR3 size: 15 residues. Germline values: CDR1 MNHNY, CDR2 SVGAGI (reference sequence). Trimming removed 0 bases from V and 4 bases from J, with 10 bases in between. Written as DNA, the CDR3 is TGTGCCAGCAGTTACTCGGAGGGACCTAATCAGCCCCAGCATTTT. As protein: CASSYSEGPNQPQHF.

V and J are TRBV7-2 and TRBJ2-4; D is perhaps TRBD1 (5 bases). Germline assignment: CDR1 SGHTA and CDR2 FQGNSA. V was cut by 5 bases and J by 6 bases, with 11 bases left in between. The CDR3 length is 13 residues. The CDR3 coding sequence is TGTGCCAGCAGCAAGCAGGGTGGAAACATTCAGTACTTC. Amino acids: CASSKQGGNIQYF.

This chain links TRBV28 with TRBJ1-6, with D perhaps TRBD1 (6 bases). Trimming cost V 4 bases and J 6 bases, with 10 bases left between them. There are 14 residues in the CDR3. Germline lookup yields CDR1 MDHEN and CDR2 SYDVKM. In DNA, the CDR3 is TGTGCCAGCAGTTGGGGCAGGGGTAATTCACCCCTCCACTTT. It yields the protein CASSWGRGNSPLHF.

V usage is TRBV15 and J usage is TRBJ1-1; D may be TRBD1 (5 bases). V lost 3 bases to trimming and J lost 6 bases, with 14 bases between them. Germline CDR1 and CDR2: LNHNV and YYDKDF (reference sequence). The CDR3 contains 14 residues. The CDR3 nucleotides are TGTGCCACCAGCAGGGGGGTAGCAGGGCCTGAAGCTTTCTTT. Amino acid sequence: CATSRGVAGPEAFF.

This clone has just a few counts. This chain uses TRBV10-3 with TRBJ1-3; TRBD1 agrees at 7 bases. Germline V CDR1 and CDR2: ENHRY, SYGVKD. The CDR3 length is 17 residues. J was trimmed by 3 bases and V by 9 bases; bases with no gene match: 17. The CDR3 DNA follows: TGTGCCATTCAAGGGGGAGAGGGGGCCTTTCGTGGAAACACCATATATTTT. Amino acid sequence: CAIQGGEGAFRGNTIYF.

The chain uses TRBV4-2 and TRBJ2-1; 8 nucleotides align to TRBD2. This CDR3 contains 14 residues. Germline V gene lookup returns CDR1 LGHNA and CDR2 YNFKEQ. V trimming: 3 bases; J trimming: 3 bases; junction bases outside the gene matches: 1. CDR3 bases: TGTGCCAGCAGCCAGGGGACTAGCTACAATGAGCAGTTCTTC. This encodes CASSQGTSYNEQFF.

V and J are TRBV5-4 and TRBJ2-1, with TRBD2 as a possible D gene (5 bases). CDR1 and CDR2 from the germline V gene are SGHNT and YYREEE (reference sequence). This CDR3 comprises 14 residues. V lost 7 bases and J lost 7, with 18 bases in between. The CDR3 DNA sequence: TGTGCCAGCCAGGTTGGTATCCCGGGGAATGAGCAGTTCTTC. Encoded protein: CASQVGIPGNEQFF.

This chain links TRBV25-1 with TRBJ1-1; D uncertain. The germline V gene has CDR1 MGHDK and CDR2 SYGVNS. The ends were cut back, 6 bases at V and 3 bases at J, with 8 bases in the middle. The CDR3 runs 12 residues. The CDR3 spells CASSRHYTEAFF. The CDR3 DNA reads TGTGCCAGCAGCCGGCACTACACTGAAGCTTTCTTT.

V is TRBV20-1 and J is TRBJ2-2; D unresolved. Trimming removed 3 bases at V and 0 bases at J, with 8 bases between. The CDR3 is 14 residues long. The germline gives CDR1 DFQATT, CDR2 SNEGSKA (reference sequence). CDR3 residues: CSASRSPNTGELFF. DNA of the CDR3: TGCAGTGCTAGTCGGAGCCCGAACACCGGGGAGCTGTTTTTT.

The V gene is TRBV12-3 or TRBV12-4, the J gene TRBJ2-7; D is uncertain. Trimming cost V 7 bases and J 9 bases, with 13 bases left between them. This CDR3 contains 11 residues. CDR3 protein: CASTDSTSQYF. CDR3 coding DNA: TGTGCCAGCACCGACTCCACGTCGCAGTACTTC.